The clone carrying this TCR beta chain was observed a single time. Its antigen remains unidentified. The data were obtained in a study of T cells in localized non-small cell lung cancer. Findings and caveats of the study: Measurement of T cell clonality placed uninvolved adjacent lung highest, above the level in tumor. Heterogeneity within the tumor remains possible, as just one region underwent sequencing. Appearances in adjacent lung were noted for a median approximately 58 of the top 100 tumor clones.

Sequencing was performed with immunoSEQ multiplex PCR; in TCRdb, only in-frame clones are kept and a portion is missing. The data show fewer than 45,000 clones, with almost 90% seen just once and around 2.5% held by the top ten. This CDR3 spans 14 amino acids. Trimming cost V 4 bases and J 2 bases, with 11 bases left between them. Germline V CDR1 and CDR2: MNHEY, SVGAGI. The receptor's source is a female donor of 60 years or more with stage I squamous cell lung carcinoma. This specimen consisted of peripheral blood, obtained before any cancer treatment. The V gene is TRBV6-5, the J gene TRBJ1-2, with D unclear. CDR3 amino acids: CASSFSTANYGYTF. CDR3 in DNA: TGTGCCAGCAGTTTCTCTACTGCGAACTATGGCTACACCTTC.